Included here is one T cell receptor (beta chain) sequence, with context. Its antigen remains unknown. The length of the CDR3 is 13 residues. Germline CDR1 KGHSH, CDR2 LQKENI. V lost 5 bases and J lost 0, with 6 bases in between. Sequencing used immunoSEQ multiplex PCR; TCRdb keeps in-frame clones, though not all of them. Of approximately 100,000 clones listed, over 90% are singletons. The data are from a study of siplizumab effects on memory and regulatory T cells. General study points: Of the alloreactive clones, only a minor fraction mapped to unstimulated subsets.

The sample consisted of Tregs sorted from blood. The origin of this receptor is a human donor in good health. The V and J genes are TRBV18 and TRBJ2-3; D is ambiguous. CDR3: CASSADSTDTQYF. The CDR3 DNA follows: TGTGCCAGCTCAGCCGACAGCACAGATACGCAGTATTTT. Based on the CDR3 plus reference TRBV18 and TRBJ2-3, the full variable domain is NAGVMQNPRHLVRRRGQEARLRCSPMKGHSHVYWYRQLPEEGLKFMVYLQKENIIDESGMPKERFSAEFPKEGPSILRIQQVVRGDSAAYFCASSADSTDTQYFGPGTRLTVL.